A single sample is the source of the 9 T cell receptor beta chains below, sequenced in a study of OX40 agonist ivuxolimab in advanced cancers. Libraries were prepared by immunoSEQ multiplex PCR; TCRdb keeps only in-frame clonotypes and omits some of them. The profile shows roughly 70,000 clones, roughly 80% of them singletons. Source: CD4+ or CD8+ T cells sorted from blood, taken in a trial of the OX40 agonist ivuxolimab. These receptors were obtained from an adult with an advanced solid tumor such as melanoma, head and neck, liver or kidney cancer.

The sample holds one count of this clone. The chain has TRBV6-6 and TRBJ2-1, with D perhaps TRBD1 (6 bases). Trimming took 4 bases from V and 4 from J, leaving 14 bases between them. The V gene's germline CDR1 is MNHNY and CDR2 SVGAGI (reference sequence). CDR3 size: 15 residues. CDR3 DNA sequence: TGTGCCAGCAGTTTCTCAGGACAGCCTTACAATGAGCAGTTCTTC. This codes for CASSFSGQPYNEQFF.

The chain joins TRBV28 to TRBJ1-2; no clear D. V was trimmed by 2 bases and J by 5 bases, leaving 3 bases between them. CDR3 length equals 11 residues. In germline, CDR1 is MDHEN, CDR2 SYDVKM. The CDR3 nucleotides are TGTGCCAGCAGTTTAGCTTATGGCTACACCTTC. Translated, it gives CASSLAYGYTF.

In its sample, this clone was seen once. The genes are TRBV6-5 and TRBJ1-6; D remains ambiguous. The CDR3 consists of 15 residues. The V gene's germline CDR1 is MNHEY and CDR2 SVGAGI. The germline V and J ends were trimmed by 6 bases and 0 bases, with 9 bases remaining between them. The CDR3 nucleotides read TGTGCCAGCAGGGATCTAAGCTCCTATAATTCACCCCTCCACTTT. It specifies CASRDLSSYNSPLHF.

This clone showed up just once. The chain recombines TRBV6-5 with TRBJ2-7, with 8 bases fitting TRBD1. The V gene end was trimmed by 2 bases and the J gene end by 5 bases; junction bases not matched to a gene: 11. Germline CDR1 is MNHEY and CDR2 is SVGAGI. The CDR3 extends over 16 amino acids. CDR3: CASSYGVLQGAHEQYF. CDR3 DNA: TGTGCCAGCAGTTACGGGGTGTTGCAGGGGGCTCACGAGCAGTACTTC.

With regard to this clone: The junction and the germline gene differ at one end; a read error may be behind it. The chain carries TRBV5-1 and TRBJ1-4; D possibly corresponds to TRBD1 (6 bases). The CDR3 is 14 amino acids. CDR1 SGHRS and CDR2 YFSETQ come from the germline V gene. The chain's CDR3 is CASSLAPGALTEIF. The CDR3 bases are TGCGCCAGCAGCTTGGCCCCAGGGGCCCTTACCGAGATTTTT.

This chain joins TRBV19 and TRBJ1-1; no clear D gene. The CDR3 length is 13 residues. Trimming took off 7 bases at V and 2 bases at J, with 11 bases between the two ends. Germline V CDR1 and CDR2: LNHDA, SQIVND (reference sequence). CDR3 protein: CASKDTQNTEAFF. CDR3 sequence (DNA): TGTGCCAGTAAAGACACCCAAAACACTGAAGCTTTCTTT.

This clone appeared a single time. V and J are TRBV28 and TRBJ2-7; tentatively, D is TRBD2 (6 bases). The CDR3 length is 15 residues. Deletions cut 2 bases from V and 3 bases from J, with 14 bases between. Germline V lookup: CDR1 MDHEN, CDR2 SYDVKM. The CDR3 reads CASSLMGGRFYEQYF. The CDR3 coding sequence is TGTGCCAGCAGTTTAATGGGGGGACGCTTCTACGAGCAGTACTTC.

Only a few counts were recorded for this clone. This CDR3 reads CASSIAGGYEQYF. The CDR3 DNA sequence: TGTGCCAGTAGTATCGCAGGGGGCTACGAGCAGTACTTC. J is TRBJ2-7 and V is TRBV19; 7 bases are a match to TRBD1. The V segment lost 3 bases and the J segment 3 bases; nucleotides outside the gene matches: 2. Germline V CDR1 and CDR2: LNHDA, SQIVND (reference sequence). The CDR3 has 13 residues.

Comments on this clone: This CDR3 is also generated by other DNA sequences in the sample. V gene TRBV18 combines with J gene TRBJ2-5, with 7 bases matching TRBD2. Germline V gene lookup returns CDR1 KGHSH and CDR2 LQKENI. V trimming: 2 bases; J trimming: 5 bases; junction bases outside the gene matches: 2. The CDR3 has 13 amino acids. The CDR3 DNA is TGTGCCAGCTCACCAAGGGGAGGGGAGACCCAGTACTTC. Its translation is CASSPRGGETQYF.